This T cell receptor (beta chain) appears in the sequencing data of a study of T cells in Graves' hyperthyroidism and ophthalmopathy. It was RNA transcripts that yielded the amplified TCR beta CDR3 regions. TCR CDR3 underwent first-round RT-PCR with the HTBI primer set. TCRdb ran MiXCR on the multiplex PCR reads and lists one entry per CDR3 protein. The table has approximately 600,000 distinct CDR3 sequences, approximately 15% seen once; the top ten hold about 4%. The CDR3 loop spans 13 amino acids. CDR1 is MNHEY, CDR2 SVGAGI, per germline. V was pared by 2 bases and J by 6 bases, with 10 bases between. This clonotype showed up many times. Researchers barred patients who had uncontrolled infection, other autoimmune disease, pregnancy or lactation. Together with thyroid ultrasound, orbital computed tomography, serum thyroxine and TRAb, clinical symptoms were used for diagnoses.

Specimen: blood. The clonotype comes from a woman aged 40 to 50 with Graves' ophthalmopathy. The chain combines TRBV6-5 with TRBJ1-2; D is unclear. The CDR3 here is CASSYLPEDGYTF. The CDR3 DNA sequence: TGTGCCAGCAGTTACCTCCCCGAAGATGGCTACACCTTC.